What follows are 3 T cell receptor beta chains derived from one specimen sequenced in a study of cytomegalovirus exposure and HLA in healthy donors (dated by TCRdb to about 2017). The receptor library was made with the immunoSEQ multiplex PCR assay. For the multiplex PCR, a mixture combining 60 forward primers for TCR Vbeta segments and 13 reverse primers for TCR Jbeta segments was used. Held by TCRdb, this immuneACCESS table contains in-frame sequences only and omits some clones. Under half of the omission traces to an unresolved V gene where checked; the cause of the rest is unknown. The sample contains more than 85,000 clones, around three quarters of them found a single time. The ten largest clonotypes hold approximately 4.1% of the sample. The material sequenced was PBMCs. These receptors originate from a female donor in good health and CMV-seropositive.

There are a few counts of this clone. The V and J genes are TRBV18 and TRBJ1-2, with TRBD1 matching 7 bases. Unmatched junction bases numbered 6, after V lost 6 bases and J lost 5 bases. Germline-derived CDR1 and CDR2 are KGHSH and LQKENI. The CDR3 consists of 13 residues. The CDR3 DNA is TGTGCCAGCTCTTCGGGACAGCCGTATGGCTACACCTTC. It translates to CASSSGQPYGYTF.

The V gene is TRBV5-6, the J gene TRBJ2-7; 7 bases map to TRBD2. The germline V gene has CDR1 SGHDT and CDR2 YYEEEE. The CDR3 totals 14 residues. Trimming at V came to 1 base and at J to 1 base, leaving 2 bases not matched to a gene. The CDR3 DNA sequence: TGTGCCAGCAGCTTGCGCGGGAGATCCTACGAGCAGTACTTC. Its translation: CASSLRGRSYEQYF.

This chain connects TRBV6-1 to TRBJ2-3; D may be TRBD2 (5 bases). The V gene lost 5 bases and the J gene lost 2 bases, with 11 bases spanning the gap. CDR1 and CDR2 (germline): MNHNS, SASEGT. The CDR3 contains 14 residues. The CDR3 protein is CASSPGRDTDTQYF. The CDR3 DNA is TGTGCCAGCAGTCCCGGACGGGACACAGATACGCAGTATTTT.